These 6 T cell receptor beta chains were all obtained from the same sample, sequenced in a study of early T cells in non-severe SARS-CoV-2 infection. TCRdb analysed the 5' RACE reads with MiXCR anew, one entry per CDR3 protein. This sample has under 60,000 distinct CDR3 sequences, with about a tenth found just once. Source material: whole blood. All receptors derive from an adult who was a healthcare worker with PCR-confirmed SARS-CoV-2 infection or an uninfected control (not recorded which).

This clonotype was seen more than once but under ten times. This chain joins TRBV6-1 and TRBJ2-7; D ambiguous. Germline values: CDR1 MNHNS, CDR2 SASEGT. Between the trimmed V and J ends, which lost 3 bases and 2 bases, there was a span of 8 bases. The CDR3 length is 13 residues. CDR3 sequence: CASSEVLPYEQYF. The CDR3 bases are TGTGCCAGCAGTGAGGTGCTTCCCTACGAGCAGTACTTC.

This clonotype was found a few times. The V and J genes are TRBV7-8 and TRBJ1-2, with a possible D match to TRBD1 (6 bases). The CDR3 totals 12 residues. Per the germline V gene, CDR1 is SGHVS and CDR2 is FQNEAQ. Trimming stripped 5 bases from V and 8 bases from J, with 12 bases between. DNA for the CDR3: TGTGCCAGCAGCCCGGAGACAGGCGGCTACACCTTC. Translating gives CASSPETGGYTF.

This clonotype was observed a handful of times. The rearrangement joins TRBV7-2 to TRBJ1-1; tentatively, D is TRBD1 (5 bases). V gave up 6 bases and J gave up 2 bases, with 13 bases separating them. This CDR3 contains 14 residues. Germline-derived CDR1 and CDR2 are SGHTA and FQGNSA. The CDR3: CASSRGLLNTEAFF. In DNA form, the CDR3 reads TGTGCCAGCAGTCGGGGCCTCTTAAACACTGAAGCTTTCTTT. The full variable domain, its missing parts supplied by reference TRBV7-2 and TRBJ1-1, is GAGVSQSPSNKVTEKGKDVELRCDPISGHTALYWYRQSLGQGLEFLIYFQGNSAPDKSGLPSDRFSAERTGGSVSTLTIQRTQQEDSAVYLCASSRGLLNTEAFFGQGTRLTVV.

This clonotype was observed a handful of times. The V and J genes are TRBV30 and TRBJ1-5; no firm D call. V shed 5 bases and J shed 0 bases, with 8 bases lying between them. Germline values: CDR1 GTSNPN, CDR2 SVGIG (reference sequence). The CDR3 runs 13 residues. CDR3 sequence reads: CAWSENSNQPQHF. CDR3 bases: TGTGCCTGGTCAGAGAATAGCAATCAGCCCCAGCATTTT. Supplemented by reference TRBV30 and TRBJ1-5, the full variable domain reads SQTIHQWPATLVQPVGSPLSLECTVEGTSNPNLYWYRQAAGRGLQLLFYSVGIGQISSEVPQNLSASRPQDRQFILSSKKLLLSDSGFYLCAWSENSNQPQHFGDGTRLSIL.

This clonotype occurred a few times. V and J are TRBV7-9 and TRBJ1-6; a weak D match, TRBD1 (5 bases). Germline lookup yields CDR1 SEHNR and CDR2 FQNEAQ (reference sequence). V was cut by 5 bases and J by 8 bases, with 10 bases left in between. This CDR3 contains 13 residues. The CDR3 DNA is TGTGCCAGCAGCCTTCGACAGTATTCACCCCTCCACTTT. This translates into CASSLRQYSPLHF.

This clonotype was counted many times. This chain connects TRBV4-1 to TRBJ2-3; TRBD1 matches 7 bases. Per the germline V gene, CDR1 is MGHRA and CDR2 is YSYEKL. The CDR3 totals 15 residues. The V gene end was trimmed by 1 base and the J gene end by 2 bases; junction bases not matched to a gene: 3. Here the CDR3 DNA reads TGCGCCAGCAGCCAAGGTGGACAGGCCACAGATACGCAGTATTTT. Amino acids: CASSQGGQATDTQYF.